This T cell receptor beta chain was recorded in a study of CD8 T cells in ankylosing spondylitis. V trimming: 1 base; J trimming: 1 base; junction bases outside the gene matches: 2. From germline, CDR1 is DFQATT and CDR2 SNEGSKA (reference sequence). The CDR3 spans 14 residues. TCRdb re-derived calls from the 5' RACE reads in MiXCR, one entry per CDR3 protein. The sample shows 300,000 to 350,000 distinct CDR3 sequences, around 21% of them seen only once. The source of this sequence is a female donor with ankylosing spondylitis or in good health (not recorded which). The sample consisted of blood, either unsorted or a sorted T cell fraction (not recorded which). This rearrangement joins TRBV20-1 to TRBJ2-3, with 7 bases matching TRBD1. The chain's CDR3 is CSARGDRRTDTQYF. CDR3 coding DNA: TGCAGTGCTAGAGGGGACAGACGCACAGATACGCAGTATTTT.